The present T cell receptor beta chain was sequenced within a study of CD8 T cells in ankylosing spondylitis. Study-wide results and caveats: The study identified a TCR beta motif of under ten highly homologous variants that appeared characteristic of ankylosing spondylitis blood.

V lost 0 bases and J lost 6, with 12 bases in between. Germline V gene data show CDR1 as LNHNV and CDR2 as YYDKDF (reference sequence). The CDR3 loop spans 14 amino acids. TCRdb reanalysed the 5' RACE reads using MiXCR and keeps one entry per CDR3 protein. The sample consists of 470,000 or so distinct CDR3 sequences, 20% to 30% of them appearing once. Worth noting for this clonotype: Its antigen is still unknown.

This TCR was recovered from a male donor with ankylosing spondylitis. The chain links TRBV15 to TRBJ2-7, with D perhaps TRBD1 (6 bases). The sequencing sample was made of blood, either unsorted or a sorted T cell fraction (not recorded which). CDR3 in DNA: TGTGCCACCAGCAGAGATTCAGGGGACGGCGAGCAGTACTTC. Protein sequence: CATSRDSGDGEQYF.